These 23 T cell receptor beta chains were sequenced from one sample in a study of read filtering for tumor transcriptome and immune sequencing. From about 400 ng of RNA, a library with molecular barcoded alpha/delta and beta/gamma adaptors was made. TCRdb re-called the reads with MiXCR, one entry per CDR3 protein. The data contain some 130,000 distinct CDR3 sequences, around 14% of them seen just once; the ten biggest clones take up about 7.7%. Specimen: a population of CD138-negative cells sorted from bone marrow. Receptors originate from a donor aged 40 or older with multiple myeloma.

In this sample, this clonotype turned up once. Being one base from a much bigger clone, this may be a read error. The chain links TRBV7-8 to TRBJ2-1; 11 nucleotides line up with TRBD2. The germline V gene has CDR1 SGHVS and CDR2 FQNEAQ. The CDR3 consists of 16 residues. CDR3 in amino acids: CASSWTSGRSYNGQFF. The CDR3 bases are TGTGCCAGCAGCTGGACTAGCGGGCGATCCTACAATGGGCAGTTCTTC. The full variable domain, completed using reference TRBV7-8 and TRBJ2-1, is GAGVSQSPRYKVAKRGQDVALRCDPISGHVSLFWYQQALGQGPEFLTYFQNEAQLDKSGLPSDRFFAERPEGSVSTLKIQRTQQEDSAVYLCASSWTSGRSYNGQFFGPGTRLTVL.

This clonotype was counted ten times or more. The genes are TRBV14 and TRBJ2-7; 8 bases line up with TRBD1. Unmatched junction bases numbered 5, after V lost 4 bases and J lost 0 bases. CDR3 size: 15 residues. Germline V gene sequence: CDR1 SGHDN, CDR2 FVKESK. This CDR3 is CASSLPGTGSYEQYF. The CDR3 DNA reads as TGTGCCAGCAGCCTCCCCGGGACAGGCTCCTACGAGCAGTACTTC.

The table lists this clonotype with many counts. The chain links TRBV7-2 to TRBJ2-1; D is possibly TRBD2 (5 bases). This CDR3 has 15 amino acids. V was clipped by 0 bases and J by 4 bases, with 10 bases between them. Germline CDR1 SGHTA, CDR2 FQGNSA. CDR3 nucleotide sequence: TGTGCCAGCAGCTTAGCGGGAGTAGGGTACAATGAGCAGTTCTTC. It is translated as CASSLAGVGYNEQFF.

This clonotype occurred many times. The chain employs TRBV12-3 or TRBV12-4 and TRBJ2-7; the match to TRBD1 covers 7 bases. This CDR3 contains 15 residues. Trimming at V came to 3 bases and at J to 0 bases, leaving 5 bases not matched to a gene. Here the CDR3 reads CASSFGDRSSYEQYF. CDR3 coding DNA: TGTGCCAGCAGTTTCGGGGACAGAAGCTCCTACGAGCAGTACTTC.

The sample holds many counts of this clonotype. This rearrangement joins TRBV27 to TRBJ2-1, with unresolved D. The CDR3 runs 16 residues. In germline, CDR1 is MNHEY, CDR2 SMNVEV (reference sequence). V was cut by 5 bases and J by 2 bases, with 16 bases left in between. This CDR3 reads CASSPQTSLPYNEQFF. The CDR3 DNA is TGTGCCAGCAGTCCTCAAACTTCTCTCCCCTACAATGAGCAGTTCTTC.

This chain connects TRBV5-1 to TRBJ2-3; D gene ambiguous. This CDR3 region has 13 residues. Trimming took 0 bases from V and 2 from J, leaving 4 bases between them. Germline V lookup: CDR1 SGHRS, CDR2 YFSETQ. CDR3 nucleotides: TGCGCCAGCAGCTTGGACAACACAGATACGCAGTATTTT. Translating gives CASSLDNTDTQYF.

This clonotype has ten or more counts. The genes are TRBV7-2 and TRBJ2-1; TRBD2 agrees at 11 bases. The CDR3 has 15 residues. J was trimmed by 9 bases and V by 5 bases; bases with no gene match: 9. Germline loops: CDR1 SGHTA, CDR2 FQGNSA. The CDR3 DNA follows: TGTGCCAGCAGCGCACTAGCGGGAGCTAGTGGTGAGCAGTTCTTC. Its protein is CASSALAGASGEQFF.

This clonotype was counted many times. The chain couples TRBV3-1 to TRBJ2-2, with 11 bases matching TRBD2. The CDR3 runs to 17 residues. Germline trimming cut 5 bases from V and 5 bases from J; bases unmatched to any gene: 10. Germline lookup yields CDR1 LGHDT and CDR2 YNNKEL (reference sequence). The CDR3 coding sequence is TGTGCCAGCAGCTTTCCCGGGCTAGCGGGAGGAACCGGGGAGCTGTTTTTT. Amino acids: CASSFPGLAGGTGELFF.

Ten or more counts support this clonotype. The rearrangement links TRBV10-3 to TRBJ2-2; D unclear. Germline V CDR1 and CDR2: ENHRY, SYGVKD. V lost 4 bases and J lost 0, with 9 bases in between. The CDR3 spans 15 residues. The CDR3 loop reads CAISVWGANTGELFF. In DNA, the CDR3 is TGTGCCATCAGTGTATGGGGTGCGAACACCGGGGAGCTGTTTTTT.

Notes on this clonotype: A much larger clone lies one base from this, so it may be a read error. The rearrangement uses TRBV7-3 and TRBJ2-3; 9 nucleotides line up with TRBD1. Germline V gives CDR1 SGHTA, CDR2 FQGTGA. This CDR3 has 14 amino acids. CDR3 DNA sequence: TGTGCCGGCAGCAGGGGACAGGGATCAGATACGCAGTATTTT. Protein sequence: CAGSRGQGSDTQYF.

This clonotype was detected many times. The chain is built from TRBV27 and TRBJ2-7, with D possibly being TRBD1 (6 bases). The germline V gene encodes CDR1 MNHEY and CDR2 SMNVEV (reference sequence). The germline V and J ends were trimmed by 2 bases and 0 bases, with 14 bases remaining between them. The CDR3 has 16 residues. CDR3 sequence: CASSLTQSRGSYEQYF. The CDR3 DNA reads TGTGCCAGCAGTTTAACCCAATCCAGGGGCTCCTACGAGCAGTACTTC.

At least ten counts were recorded for this clonotype. The chain joins TRBV4-1 to TRBJ2-3; tentatively, D is TRBD2 (5 bases). In germline, CDR1 is MGHRA, CDR2 YSYEKL. The V and J ends lost 4 bases and 6 bases respectively, with 20 bases between them. This CDR3 is built from 16 residues. The CDR3 nucleotides read TGCGCCAGCAGCCTGTCAGAGACTACTCTCCCCGATACGCAGTATTTT. As protein: CASSLSETTLPDTQYF.

This clonotype was picked up many times. The chain uses TRBV27 and TRBJ1-2; the D gene is possibly TRBD1 (5 bases). Germline-derived CDR1 and CDR2 are MNHEY and SMNVEV (reference sequence). CDR3 length: 14 amino acids. Trimming left V 4 bases short and J 5 bases short, with 14 bases between. CDR3 in amino acids: CASSSPGQGYGYTF. The CDR3 coding sequence is TGTGCCAGCAGTTCCCCAGGGCAGGGTTATGGCTACACCTTC.

J is TRBJ2-4 and V is TRBV19, with D possibly being TRBD1 (6 bases). V shed 6 bases and J shed 9 bases, with 12 bases lying between them. This CDR3 comprises 12 residues. CDR1 and CDR2 from the germline V gene are LNHDA and SQIVND (reference sequence). The CDR3 bases are TGTGCCAGTAGCTTGCAGGGGTTCATTCAGTACTTC. This translates into CASSLQGFIQYF.

The chain employs TRBV4-2 and TRBJ1-1; no definite D call. From germline, CDR1 is LGHNA and CDR2 YNFKEQ. The CDR3 covers 16 residues. V lost 0 bases to trimming and J lost 0 bases, with 11 bases between them. This CDR3 is CASSQDRTGVNTEAFF. The CDR3 nucleotides read TGTGCCAGCAGCCAAGATCGAACGGGCGTGAACACTGAAGCTTTCTTT.

This clonotype has at least ten counts. V is TRBV29-1 and J is TRBJ2-2; 10 bases map to TRBD2. V was pared by 4 bases and J by 6 bases, with 11 bases of the junction left unmatched. The V gene's germline CDR1 is SQVTM and CDR2 ANQGSEA. The CDR3 runs 16 residues. CDR3 loop: CSVGLAGVRGAGELFF. Written as DNA, the CDR3 is TGCAGCGTTGGCCTAGCGGGAGTTCGAGGGGCCGGGGAGCTGTTTTTT.

The chain couples TRBV9 to TRBJ1-4; perhaps TRBD1 as D (5 bases). This CDR3 spans 13 amino acids. V lost 4 bases and J lost 8, with 12 bases in between. Germline V CDR1 and CDR2: SGDLS, YYNGEE. The CDR3 is CASSQPGREKLFF. The CDR3 DNA reads TGTGCCAGCAGCCAACCAGGGAGGGAAAAACTGTTTTTT.

This clonotype was observed many times. V and J are TRBV20-1 and TRBJ2-2; 8 bases map to TRBD1. The CDR3 contains 14 residues. Germline-derived CDR1 and CDR2 are DFQATT and SNEGSKA (reference sequence). V dropped 5 bases and J dropped 1; count of bases not matched to a gene: 3. CDR3 sequence: CSASDRVNTGELFF. The DNA for the CDR3 is TGCAGTGCTTCGGACAGGGTGAACACCGGGGAGCTGTTTTTT.

The chain recombines TRBV12-3 or TRBV12-4 with TRBJ1-2, with D unclear. This CDR3 contains 16 residues. Trimming shortened V by 10 bases and J by 1 base, and 22 bases separated the two germline ends. CDR3 DNA: TGTGCCATCTTCCCGGGCCCCAAGGCGGATAACTATGGCTACACCTTC. Protein product: CAIFPGPKADNYGYTF.

On this clonotype: This sequence may be a read error, since a much larger clone differs from it by one base. The genes are TRBV27 and TRBJ2-7; D is possibly TRBD1 (6 bases). V gave up 2 bases and J gave up 2 bases, with 10 bases separating them. The CDR3 sequence is 14 residues long. CDR1 and CDR2 from the germline V gene are MNHEY and SMNVEV (reference sequence). The CDR3 loop reads CASSLGQFPYEQYF. CDR3 nucleotide sequence: TGTGCCAGCAGTTTAGGACAGTTCCCCTACGAGCAGTACTTC.

In its sample, this clonotype was seen a few times. This rearrangement joins TRBV4-3 to TRBJ2-7, with a possible D match to TRBD2 (6 bases). The CDR3 loop spans 14 amino acids. Germline CDR1 and CDR2: LGHNA and YSLEER. Trimming took off 4 bases at V and 3 bases at J, with 13 bases between the two ends. The CDR3 DNA follows: TGCGCCAGCAGCCCTAGCACGGACTACTACGAGCAGTACTTC. It specifies CASSPSTDYYEQYF.

This clonotype was counted ten times or more. The chain combines TRBV30 with TRBJ2-1, with 7 nucleotides matching TRBD2. There are 13 residues in the CDR3. The trim removed 5 bases at V and 4 bases at J, leaving 5 bases unmatched. Germline V gene sequence: CDR1 GTSNPN, CDR2 SVGIG (reference sequence). The CDR3 is CAWASGNYNEQFF. The DNA for the CDR3 is TGTGCCTGGGCTAGCGGAAATTACAATGAGCAGTTCTTC.

This clonotype was counted at least ten times. Here the CDR3 reads CASSLTGGHTGELFF. CDR3 nucleotide sequence: TGCGCCAGCAGCTTGACAGGGGGTCACACCGGGGAGCTGTTTTTT. The genes are TRBV5-1 and TRBJ2-2, with TRBD1 matching over 8 bases. CDR3 size: 15 residues. From germline, CDR1 is SGHRS and CDR2 YFSETQ. V shed 1 base and J 3 bases; nucleotides not matched to a gene: 2.